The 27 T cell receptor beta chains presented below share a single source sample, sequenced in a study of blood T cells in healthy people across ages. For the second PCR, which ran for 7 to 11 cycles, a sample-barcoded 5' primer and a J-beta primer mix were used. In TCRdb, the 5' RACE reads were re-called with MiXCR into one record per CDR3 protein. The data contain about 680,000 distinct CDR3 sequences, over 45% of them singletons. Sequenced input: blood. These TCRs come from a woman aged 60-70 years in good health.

This chain's CDR3 is CASSLLGMGEAFF. CDR3 coding DNA: TGTGCCAGCAGCCTGTTGGGTATGGGGGAAGCTTTCTTT. J is TRBJ1-1 and V is TRBV7-9; no definite D call. This CDR3 spans 13 amino acids. The germline gives CDR1 SEHNR, CDR2 FQNEAQ (reference sequence). Deletions cut 5 bases from V and 8 bases from J, with 15 bases between.

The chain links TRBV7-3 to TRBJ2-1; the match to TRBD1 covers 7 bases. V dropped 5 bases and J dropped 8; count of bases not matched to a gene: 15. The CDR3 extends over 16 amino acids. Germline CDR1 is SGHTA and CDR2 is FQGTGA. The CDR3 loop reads CASSLTGTALHHEQFF. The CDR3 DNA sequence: TGTGCCAGCAGCCTGACCGGGACAGCATTACATCATGAGCAGTTCTTC.

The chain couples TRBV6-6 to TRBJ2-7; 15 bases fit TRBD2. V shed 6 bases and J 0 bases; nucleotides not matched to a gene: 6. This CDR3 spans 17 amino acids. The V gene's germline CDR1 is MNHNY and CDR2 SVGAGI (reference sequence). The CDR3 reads CASSLGLAGGTSYEQYF. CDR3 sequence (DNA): TGTGCCAGCAGCCTCGGACTAGCGGGAGGGACCTCCTACGAGCAGTACTTC.

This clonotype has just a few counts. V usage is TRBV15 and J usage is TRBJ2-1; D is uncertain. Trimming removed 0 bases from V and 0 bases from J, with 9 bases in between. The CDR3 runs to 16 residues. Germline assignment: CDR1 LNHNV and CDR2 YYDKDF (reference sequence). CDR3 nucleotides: TGTGCCACCAGCAGAGATCGGTGGAGCTCCTACAATGAGCAGTTCTTC. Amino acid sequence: CATSRDRWSSYNEQFF.

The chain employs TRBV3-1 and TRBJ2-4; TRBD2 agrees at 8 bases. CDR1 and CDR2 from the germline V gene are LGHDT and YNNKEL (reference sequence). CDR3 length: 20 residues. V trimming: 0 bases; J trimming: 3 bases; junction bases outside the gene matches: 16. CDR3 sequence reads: CASSQDRTSRSILGKNIQYF. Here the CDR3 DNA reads TGTGCCAGCAGCCAAGATAGGACTAGCAGGTCGATATTGGGCAAAAACATTCAGTACTTC.

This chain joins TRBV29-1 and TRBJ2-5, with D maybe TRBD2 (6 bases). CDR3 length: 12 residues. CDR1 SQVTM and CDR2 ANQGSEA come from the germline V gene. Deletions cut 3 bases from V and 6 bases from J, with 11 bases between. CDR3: CSVDGGWKTQYF. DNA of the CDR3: TGCAGCGTTGACGGAGGGTGGAAGACCCAGTACTTC.

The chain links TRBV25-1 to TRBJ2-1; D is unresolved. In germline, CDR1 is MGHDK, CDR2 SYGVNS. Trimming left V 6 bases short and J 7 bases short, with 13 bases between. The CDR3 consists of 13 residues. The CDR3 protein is CASRKSMGNEQFF. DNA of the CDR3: TGTGCCAGCAGGAAATCCATGGGGAATGAGCAGTTCTTC. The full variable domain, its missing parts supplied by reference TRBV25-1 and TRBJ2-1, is EADIYQTPRYLVIGTGKKITLECSQTMGHDKMYWYQQDPGMELHLIHYSYGVNSTEKGDLSSESTVSRIRTEHFPLTLESARPSHTSQYLCASRKSMGNEQFFGPGTRLTVL.

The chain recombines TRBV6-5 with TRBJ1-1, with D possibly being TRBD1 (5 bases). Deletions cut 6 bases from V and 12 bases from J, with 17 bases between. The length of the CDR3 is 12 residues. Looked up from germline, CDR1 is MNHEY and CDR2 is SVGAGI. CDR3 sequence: CASSGGSGLTFF. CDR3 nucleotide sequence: TGTGCCAGCAGCGGGGGGTCAGGGTTAACTTTCTTT.

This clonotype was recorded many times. The DNA of the CDR3 is TGTGCCAGCAGTGACCGGGGGTTTAGGGGCGAGCAGTACTTC. Translating gives CASSDRGFRGEQYF. The chain is built from TRBV2 and TRBJ2-7, with a weak D call TRBD2 (6 bases). CDR3 length equals 14 residues. The germline V and J ends were trimmed by 3 bases and 6 bases, with 15 bases remaining between them. Germline V gene lookup returns CDR1 SNHLY and CDR2 FYNNEI.

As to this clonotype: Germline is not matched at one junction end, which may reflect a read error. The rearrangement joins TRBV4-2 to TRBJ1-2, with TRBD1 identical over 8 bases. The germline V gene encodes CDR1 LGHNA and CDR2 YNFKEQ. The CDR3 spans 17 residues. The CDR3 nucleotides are TGTGCCAGCAGCCAAGTCCTTACAGGGGGGACCGGCTATAGCTACACCTTC. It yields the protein CASSQVLTGGTGYSYTF.

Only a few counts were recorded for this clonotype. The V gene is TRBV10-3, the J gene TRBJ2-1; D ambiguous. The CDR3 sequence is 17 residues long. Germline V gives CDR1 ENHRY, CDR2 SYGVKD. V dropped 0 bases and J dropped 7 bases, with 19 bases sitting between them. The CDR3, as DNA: TGTGCCATCAGTGAGTCCGCTTGGGCTCCGAAGGCAAATGAGCAGTTCTTC. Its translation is CAISESAWAPKANEQFF.

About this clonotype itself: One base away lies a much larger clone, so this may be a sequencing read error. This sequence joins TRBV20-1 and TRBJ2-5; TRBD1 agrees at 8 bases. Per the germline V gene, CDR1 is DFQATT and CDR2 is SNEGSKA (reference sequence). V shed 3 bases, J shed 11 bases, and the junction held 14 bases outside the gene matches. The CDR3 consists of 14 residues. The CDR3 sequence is CSASLWDRSNEQYF. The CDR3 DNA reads TGCAGTGCTAGTCTCTGGGACAGGAGCAATGAGCAGTACTTC.

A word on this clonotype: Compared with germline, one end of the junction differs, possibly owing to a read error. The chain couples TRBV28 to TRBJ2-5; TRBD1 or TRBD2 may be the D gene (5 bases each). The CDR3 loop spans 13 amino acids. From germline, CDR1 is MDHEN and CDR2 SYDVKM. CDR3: CAGSGGHKVAQYF. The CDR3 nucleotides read TGTGCCGGCAGCGGTGGACACAAAGTGGCCCAGTACTTC. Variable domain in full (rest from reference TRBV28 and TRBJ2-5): DVKVTQSSRYLVKRTGEKVFLECVQDMDHENMFWYRQDPGLGLRLIYFSYDVKMKEKGDIPEGYSVSREKKERFSLILESASTNQTSMYLCAGSGGHKVAQYFGPGTRLLVL.

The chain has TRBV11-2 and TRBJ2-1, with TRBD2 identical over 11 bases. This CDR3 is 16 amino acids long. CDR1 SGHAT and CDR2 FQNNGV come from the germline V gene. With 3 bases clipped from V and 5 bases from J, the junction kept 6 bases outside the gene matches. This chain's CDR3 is CASSFIAGGPDNEQFF. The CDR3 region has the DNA TGTGCCAGCAGCTTTATAGCGGGAGGGCCAGACAATGAGCAGTTCTTC.

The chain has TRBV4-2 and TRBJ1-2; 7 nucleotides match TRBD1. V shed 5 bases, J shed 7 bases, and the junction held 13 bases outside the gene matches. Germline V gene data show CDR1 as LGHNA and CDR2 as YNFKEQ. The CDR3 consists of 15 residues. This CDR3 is CASSFEGRGDGGYTF. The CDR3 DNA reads TGTGCCAGCAGCTTCGAGGGCAGGGGGGACGGTGGCTACACCTTC.

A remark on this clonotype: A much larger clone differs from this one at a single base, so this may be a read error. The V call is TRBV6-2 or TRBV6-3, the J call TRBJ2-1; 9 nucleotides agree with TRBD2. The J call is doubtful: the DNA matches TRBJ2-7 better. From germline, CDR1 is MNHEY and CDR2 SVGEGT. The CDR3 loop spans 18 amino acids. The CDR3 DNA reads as TGTGCCAGCAGTTACGGTAGCGGGAGTGCCGGCTCCCACAATGAGCAGTACTTC. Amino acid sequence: CASSYGSGSAGSHNEQYF.

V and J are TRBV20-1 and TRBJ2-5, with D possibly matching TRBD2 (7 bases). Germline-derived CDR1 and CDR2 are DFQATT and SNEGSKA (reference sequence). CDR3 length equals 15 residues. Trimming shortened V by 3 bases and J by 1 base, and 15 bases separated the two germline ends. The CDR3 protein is CSARGGGGAQETQYF. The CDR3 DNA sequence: TGCAGTGCTAGGGGAGGGGGTGGAGCCCAAGAGACCCAGTACTTC.

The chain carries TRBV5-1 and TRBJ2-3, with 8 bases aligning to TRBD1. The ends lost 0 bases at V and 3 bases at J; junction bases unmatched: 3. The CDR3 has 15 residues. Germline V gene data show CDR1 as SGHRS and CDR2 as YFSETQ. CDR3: CASSLDDRGTDTQYF. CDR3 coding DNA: TGCGCCAGCAGCTTGGACGACAGGGGTACAGATACGCAGTATTTT.

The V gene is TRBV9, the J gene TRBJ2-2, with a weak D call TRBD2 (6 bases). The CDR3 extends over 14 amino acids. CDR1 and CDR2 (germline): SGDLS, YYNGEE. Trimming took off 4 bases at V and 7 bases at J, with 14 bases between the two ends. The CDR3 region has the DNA TGTGCCAGCAGCCCTAGCCGGGAGAGCGGGGAGCTGTTTTTT. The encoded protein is CASSPSRESGELFF.

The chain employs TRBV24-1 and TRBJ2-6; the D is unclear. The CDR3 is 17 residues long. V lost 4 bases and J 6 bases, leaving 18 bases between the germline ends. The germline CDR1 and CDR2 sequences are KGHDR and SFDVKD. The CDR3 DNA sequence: TGTGCCACCAGTGACAACTCCTTGATCTCCGAGGCCAACGTCCTGACTTTC. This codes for CATSDNSLISEANVLTF.

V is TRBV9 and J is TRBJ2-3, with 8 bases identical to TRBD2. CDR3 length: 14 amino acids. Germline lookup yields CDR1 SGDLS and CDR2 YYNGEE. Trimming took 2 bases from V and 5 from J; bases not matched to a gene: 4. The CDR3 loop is CASSVSGGLDTQYF. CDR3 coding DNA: TGTGCCAGCAGCGTCTCGGGAGGGTTAGATACGCAGTATTTT.

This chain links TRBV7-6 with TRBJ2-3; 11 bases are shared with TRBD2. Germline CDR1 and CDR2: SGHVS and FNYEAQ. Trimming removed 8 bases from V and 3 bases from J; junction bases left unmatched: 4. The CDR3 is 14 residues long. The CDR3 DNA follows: TGTGCCAGCGGGGGACTAGCGGAAACAGATACGCAGTATTTT. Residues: CASGGLAETDTQYF.

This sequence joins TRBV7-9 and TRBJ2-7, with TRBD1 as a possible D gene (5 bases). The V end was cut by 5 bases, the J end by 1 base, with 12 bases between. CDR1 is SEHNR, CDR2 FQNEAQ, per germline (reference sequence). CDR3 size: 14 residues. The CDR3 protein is CASSHRQYSYEQYF. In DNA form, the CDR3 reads TGTGCCAGCAGCCATCGACAGTATTCCTACGAGCAGTACTTC.

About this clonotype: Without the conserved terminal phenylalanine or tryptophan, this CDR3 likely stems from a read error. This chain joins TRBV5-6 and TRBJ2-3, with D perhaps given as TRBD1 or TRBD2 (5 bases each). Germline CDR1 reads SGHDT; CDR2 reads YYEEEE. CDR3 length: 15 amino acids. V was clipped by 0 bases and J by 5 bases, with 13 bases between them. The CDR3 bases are TGTGCCAGCAGCTTGGGAGGGCAGGGAATAGATACGCAGTATGTT. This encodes CASSLGGQGIDTQYV.

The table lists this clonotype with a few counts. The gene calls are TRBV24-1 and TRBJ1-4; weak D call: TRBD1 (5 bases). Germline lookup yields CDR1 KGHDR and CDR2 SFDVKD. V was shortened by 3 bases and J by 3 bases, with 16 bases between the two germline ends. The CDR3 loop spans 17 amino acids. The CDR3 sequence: CATSDNPGGASNEKLFF. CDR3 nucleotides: TGTGCCACCAGTGATAACCCCGGGGGAGCCTCTAATGAAAAACTGTTTTTT.

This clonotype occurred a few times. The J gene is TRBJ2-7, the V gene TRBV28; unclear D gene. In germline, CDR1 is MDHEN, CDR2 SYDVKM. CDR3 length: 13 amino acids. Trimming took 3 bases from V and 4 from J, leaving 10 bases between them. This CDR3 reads CASSLGTHYEQYF. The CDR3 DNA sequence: TGTGCCAGCAGTTTGGGTACTCATTACGAGCAGTACTTC.

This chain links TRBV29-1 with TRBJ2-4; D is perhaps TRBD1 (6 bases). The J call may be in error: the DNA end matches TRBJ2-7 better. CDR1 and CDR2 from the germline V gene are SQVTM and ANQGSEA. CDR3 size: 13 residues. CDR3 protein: CSVRDILFYEQYF. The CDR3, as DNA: TGCAGCGTCCGGGACATCCTCTTCTACGAGCAGTACTTC.